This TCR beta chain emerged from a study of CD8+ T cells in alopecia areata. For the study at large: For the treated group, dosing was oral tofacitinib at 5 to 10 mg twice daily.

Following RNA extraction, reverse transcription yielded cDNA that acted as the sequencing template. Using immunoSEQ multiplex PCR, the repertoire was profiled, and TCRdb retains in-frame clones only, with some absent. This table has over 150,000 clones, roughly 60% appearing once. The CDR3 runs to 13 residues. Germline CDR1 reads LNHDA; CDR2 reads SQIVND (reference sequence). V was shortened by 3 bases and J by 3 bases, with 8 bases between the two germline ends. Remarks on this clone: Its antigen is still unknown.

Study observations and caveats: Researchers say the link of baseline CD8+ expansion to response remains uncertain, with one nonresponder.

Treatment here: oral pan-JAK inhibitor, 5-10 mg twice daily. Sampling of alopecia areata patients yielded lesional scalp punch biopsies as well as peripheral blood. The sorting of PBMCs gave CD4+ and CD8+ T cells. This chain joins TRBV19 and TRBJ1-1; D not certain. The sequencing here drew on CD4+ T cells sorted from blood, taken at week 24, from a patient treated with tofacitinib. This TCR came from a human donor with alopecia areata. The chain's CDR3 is CASSMMEYTEAFF. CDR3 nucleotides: TGTGCCAGTAGTATGATGGAATACACTGAAGCTTTCTTT. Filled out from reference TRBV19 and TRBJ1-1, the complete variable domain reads DGGITQSPKYLFRKEGQNVTLSCEQNLNHDAMYWYRQDPGQGLRLIYYSQIVNDFQKGDIAEGYSVSREKKESFPLTVTSAQKNPTAFYLCASSMMEYTEAFFGQGTRLTVV.